Below, 6 T cell receptor beta chains from the same sample are listed, as sequenced in a study of CD8 T cells in Susac syndrome. Random hexamers were used to reverse transcribe 0.5 to 1 ug of RNA. TCRdb fed the immunoSEQ multiplex PCR reads into MiXCR, producing one record per CDR3 protein. The sample gives around 270,000 distinct CDR3 sequences, roughly 85% of which show up once; approximately 0.2% is in the top ten. The material sequenced was CD8+ T cells from PBMCs. The receptors originated from a human donor with multiple sclerosis.

The rearrangement links TRBV19 to TRBJ1-5; the D is unclear. Germline lookup yields CDR1 LNHDA and CDR2 SQIVND (reference sequence). CDR3 length: 15 amino acids. V was clipped by 3 bases and J by 0 bases, with 9 bases between them. The CDR3 spells CASSIEGYSNQPQHF. CDR3 in DNA: TGTGCCAGTAGTATTGAGGGTTATAGCAATCAGCCCCAGCATTTT.

V is TRBV5-6 and J is TRBJ1-5; possible D gene TRBD1, 5 bases. The germline V gene has CDR1 SGHDT and CDR2 YYEEEE. With 1 base removed from V and 6 bases from J, the gap between germline ends came to 11 bases. This CDR3 has 14 amino acids. CDR3 nucleotides: TGTGCCAGCAGCTTGAGGGAGGGGATTCAGCCCCAGCATTTT. It specifies CASSLREGIQPQHF.

This chain links TRBV5-1 with TRBJ2-1; the match to TRBD2 covers 12 bases. V trimming: 3 bases; J trimming: 5 bases; junction bases outside the gene matches: 15. Germline CDR1 reads SGHRS; CDR2 reads YFSETQ. The CDR3 covers 19 residues. In DNA form, the CDR3 reads TGCGCCAGCAGCTCCGGACTAGCGGGGCGTGGGTTTAGGGACAATGAGCAGTTCTTC. It yields the protein CASSSGLAGRGFRDNEQFF. Complete variable domain (other parts from reference TRBV5-1 and TRBJ2-1): KAGVTQTPRYLIKTRGQQVTLSCSPISGHRSVSWYQQTPGQGLQFLFEYFSETQRNKGNFPGRFSGRQFSNSRSEMNVSTLELGDSALYLCASSSGLAGRGFRDNEQFFGPGTRLTVL.

This CDR3 reads CASSISGTGTTDTQYF. Written as DNA, the CDR3 is TGTGCCAGTAGTATATCTGGGACAGGGACCACAGATACGCAGTATTTT. The chain carries TRBV19 and TRBJ2-3; 9 nucleotides line up with TRBD1. V was clipped by 2 bases and J by 2 bases; unmatched bases: 5. CDR1 is LNHDA, CDR2 SQIVND, per germline (reference sequence). This CDR3 has 16 residues. The full variable domain, its missing parts supplied by reference TRBV19 and TRBJ2-3, is DGGITQSPKYLFRKEGQNVTLSCEQNLNHDAMYWYRQDPGQGLRLIYYSQIVNDFQKGDIAEGYSVSREKKESFPLTVTSAQKNPTAFYLCASSISGTGTTDTQYFGPGTRLTVL.

This clonotype has more than one count but fewer than ten. The rearrangement joins TRBV11-2 to TRBJ2-4; a possible D gene is TRBD2 (5 bases). The germline CDR1 and CDR2 sequences are SGHAT and FQNNGV. Trimming pared 5 bases from V and 12 bases from J, leaving 23 bases between. The length of the CDR3 is 15 residues. The CDR3 loop reads CASSPLAGRGLAQYF. CDR3 bases: TGTGCCAGCAGCCCCCTCGCCGGGCGCGGGTTGGCTCAGTACTTC.

This clonotype was picked up one time. The chain employs TRBV24-1 and TRBJ2-1; TRBD1 agrees at 8 bases. After removal of 4 bases from V and 2 bases from J, the junction contained 21 bases not matched to a gene. Germline V gene sequence: CDR1 KGHDR, CDR2 SFDVKD. This CDR3 is built from 21 residues. The CDR3 protein is CATSDSGQGFSLGRPYNEQFF. The CDR3, as DNA: TGTGCCACCAGTGACAGCGGACAGGGATTCAGCCTGGGACGTCCCTACAATGAGCAGTTCTTC.